This entry concerns a single TCR beta chain. Its antigen is not known. TCRdb used MiXCR to reprocess the 5' RACE reads, holding one entry per CDR3 protein. The sample includes approximately 500,000 distinct CDR3 sequences, about 16% seen only once; the top ten take about 0.4%. This record belongs to a study of identical twins. CDR1 and CDR2 from the germline V gene are MNHNS and SASEGT. The CDR3 has 16 amino acids. Between the trimmed V and J ends, which lost 6 bases and 0 bases, there was a span of 15 bases. Donors uniformly comprised healthy Caucasians. Study-wide points: A lower insertion count was a feature of abundant cord blood beta clonotypes, with no such feature in memory repertoires.

These data were also filed under a second study, of yellow fever vaccine responses in identical twins. That paper states: Twins reportedly mounted vaccine T cell responses that seemed partly convergent, partly personalized.

V gene TRBV6-1 combines with J gene TRBJ1-5; D unresolved. The clonotype originates from a woman younger than 35 in good health. Sequencing was performed on CD4+ T cells sorted from blood. For the CDR3, the DNA is TGTGCCAGCAGCCCCTTGTCGGCAGTTAGCAATCAGCCCCAGCATTTT. Amino acid sequence: CASSPLSAVSNQPQHF.